The sequence of this T cell receptor (beta chain) was determined in a study of blood T cell repertoires in COVID-19. Study at large: Specimens from acute and convalescent COVID-19 originated in the United States, Italy and Spain. The analysed material was cDNA or gDNA that came from T cells, B-cell-depleted T cells, or PBMCs.

The CDR3 length is 15 residues. From germline, CDR1 is SGHKS and CDR2 YYEKEE (reference sequence). Trimming took 4 bases from V and 7 from J, leaving 18 bases between them. Under the authors' procedure: Amplification of reference gene primers provided the estimated nucleated cell counts. Some clones are missing from TCRdb's copy, which holds only in-frame ones; the method was immunoSEQ multiplex PCR. The V and J calls and clone size were taken over from that table, and D and trimming were inferred from the DNA. This table has roughly 120,000 clones, about 84% appearing once. Sequencing used peripheral blood. The sequence was collected from a human donor in a cohort sampled during active COVID-19. This chain joins TRBV5-5 and TRBJ1-5; D is possibly TRBD1 (5 bases). The CDR3 reads CASSPSDSRVQPQHF. The CDR3 DNA reads as TGTGCCAGCAGCCCGAGTGACAGTCGGGTGCAGCCCCAGCATTTT.